One and the same sample provided the 4 T cell receptor beta chains below, sequenced in a study of blood T cell repertoires in COVID-19. The assay was immunoSEQ multiplex PCR, and TCRdb's table has in-frame clones only and misses some. The data show under 300,000 clones, with over 75% seen just once and 1.5% to 2% held by the top ten. The sample comprised PBMCs or T cells enriched from blood (not recorded which). The receptor source for this set is a woman in her 50s who had recovered from COVID-19.

V gene TRBV2 combines with J gene TRBJ1-6; maybe TRBD1 (5 bases). CDR3 length: 14 residues. The germline gives CDR1 SNHLY, CDR2 FYNNEI. V lost 2 bases and J 9 bases, leaving 11 bases between the germline ends. CDR3 DNA: TGTGCCAGCAGTGAAAGCAGGGTTTTTTCACCCCTCCACTTT. Residues: CASSESRVFSPLHF.

This chain links TRBV5-6 with TRBJ1-1; 10 bases are a match to TRBD1. Per the germline V gene, CDR1 is SGHDT and CDR2 is YYEEEE. The CDR3 has 17 amino acids. J was trimmed by 5 bases and V by 3 bases; bases with no gene match: 13. CDR3 nucleotide sequence: TGTGCCAGCAGCTCCCCCGCACGACAGGGGGCCTGGACTGAAGCTTTCTTT. It codes for CASSSPARQGAWTEAFF. The entire variable domain, with the rest obtained from reference TRBV5-6 and TRBJ1-1, is as follows: DAGVTQSPTHLIKTRGQQVTLRCSPKSGHDTVSWYQQALGQGPQFIFQYYEEEERQRGNFPDRFSGHQFPNYSSELNVNALLLGDSALYLCASSSPARQGAWTEAFFGQGTRLTVV.

The V and J genes are TRBV27 and TRBJ2-2, with no clear D. This CDR3 has 14 amino acids. With 1 base removed from V and 6 bases from J, the gap between germline ends came to 9 bases. The germline V gene encodes CDR1 MNHEY and CDR2 SMNVEV (reference sequence). CDR3 nucleotide sequence: TGTGCCAGCAGTTTATTGGGCGCAGCCGGGGAGCTGTTTTTT. It yields the protein CASSLLGAAGELFF.

This clone was observed a single time. The V and J genes are TRBV6-5 and TRBJ1-2; D remains ambiguous. CDR1 and CDR2 (germline): MNHEY, SVGAGI. This CDR3 has 15 amino acids. V was pared by 7 bases and J by 4 bases, with 19 bases between. CDR3 nucleotide sequence: TGTGCCAGCACCTTACATGCGGGGATCGGCTATGGCTACACCTTC. It is translated as CASTLHAGIGYGYTF.